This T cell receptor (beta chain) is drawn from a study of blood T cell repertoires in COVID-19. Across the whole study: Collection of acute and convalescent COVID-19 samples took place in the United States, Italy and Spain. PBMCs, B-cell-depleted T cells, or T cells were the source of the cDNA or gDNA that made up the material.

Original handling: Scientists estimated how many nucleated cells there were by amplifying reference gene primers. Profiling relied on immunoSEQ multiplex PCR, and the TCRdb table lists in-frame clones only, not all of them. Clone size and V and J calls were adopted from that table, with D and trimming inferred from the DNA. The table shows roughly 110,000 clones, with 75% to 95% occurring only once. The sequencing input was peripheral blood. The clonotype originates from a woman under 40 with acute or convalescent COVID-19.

The CDR3 spells CAWKPGLRVYNSPLHF. CDR3 bases: TGTGCCTGGAAACCGGGACTACGGGTCTATAATTCACCCCTCCACTTT. The V and J genes are TRBV30 and TRBJ1-6, with a weak D call TRBD1 (5 bases). The germline V gene encodes CDR1 GTSNPN and CDR2 SVGIG (reference sequence). V lost 4 bases, J lost 3 bases, and 16 bases lay in between. The CDR3 contains 16 residues.